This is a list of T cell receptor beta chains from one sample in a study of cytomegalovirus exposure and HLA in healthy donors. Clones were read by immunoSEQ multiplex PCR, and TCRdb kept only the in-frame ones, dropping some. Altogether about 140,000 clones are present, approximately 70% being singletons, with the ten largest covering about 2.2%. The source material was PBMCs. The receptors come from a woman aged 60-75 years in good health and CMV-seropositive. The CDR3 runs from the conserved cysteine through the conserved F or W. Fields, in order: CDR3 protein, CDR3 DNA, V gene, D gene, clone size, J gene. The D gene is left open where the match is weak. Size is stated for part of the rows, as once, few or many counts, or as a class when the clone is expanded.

cdr3_aa: CASRTNRGSHTEAFF
cdr3_nt: TGTGCCAGCAGAACGAACAGGGGATCCCACACTGAAGCTTTCTTT
v_call: TRBV6-6
d_call: TRBD1
clone_size: .
j_call: TRBJ1-1

cdr3_aa: CASRNRAQETQYF
cdr3_nt: TGTGCCAGCAGAAACAGGGCCCAAGAGACCCAGTACTTC
v_call: TRBV28
d_call: .
clone_size: .
j_call: TRBJ2-5

cdr3_aa: CASSPTTGGQGYTF
cdr3_nt: TGTGCCAGCAGCCCGACGACAGGGGGGCAAGGCTACACCTTC
v_call: TRBV7-3
d_call: TRBD1
clone_size: once
j_call: TRBJ1-2

cdr3_aa: CAWSYGSSYNEQFF
cdr3_nt: TGTGCCTGGAGTTATGGCAGCTCCTACAATGAGCAGTTCTTC
v_call: TRBV30
d_call: .
clone_size: once
j_call: TRBJ2-1

cdr3_aa: CASSALSGSSYNEQFF
cdr3_nt: TGTGCCAGCAGCGCCCTTAGCGGGAGTTCCTACAATGAGCAGTTCTTC
v_call: TRBV9
d_call: TRBD2
clone_size: .
j_call: TRBJ2-1

cdr3_aa: CAWSLPGGRNTIYF
cdr3_nt: TGTGCCTGGAGTCTTCCAGGGGGCAGGAACACCATATATTTT
v_call: TRBV30
d_call: TRBD1
clone_size: few
j_call: TRBJ1-3

cdr3_aa: CASSVSSGSYNEQFF
cdr3_nt: TGTGCCAGCAGTGTATCTAGCGGGTCCTACAATGAGCAGTTCTTC
v_call: TRBV6-1
d_call: TRBD2
clone_size: .
j_call: TRBJ2-1

cdr3_aa: CASSSGQLGGYEQYF
cdr3_nt: TGTGCCAGCAGTTCGGGACAGCTCGGTGGCTACGAGCAGTACTTC
v_call: TRBV6-5
d_call: TRBD1
clone_size: few
j_call: TRBJ2-7

cdr3_aa: CASIPTGDTEAFF
cdr3_nt: TGTGCCAGCATCCCTACAGGGGACACTGAAGCTTTCTTT
v_call: TRBV6-1
d_call: TRBD1
clone_size: .
j_call: TRBJ1-1

cdr3_aa: CASSFVLAGAGELFF
cdr3_nt: TGCGCCAGCAGCTTTGTCCTAGCGGGAGCCGGGGAGCTGTTTTTT
v_call: TRBV5-1
d_call: TRBD2
clone_size: few
j_call: TRBJ2-2

cdr3_aa: CASISGTMNTEAFF
cdr3_nt: TGTGCCAGCATCTCAGGGACAATGAACACTGAAGCTTTCTTT
v_call: TRBV28
d_call: .
clone_size: .
j_call: TRBJ1-1

cdr3_aa: CASRQGGNLNEKLFF
cdr3_nt: TGTGCCAGCAGACAAGGGGGAAACCTTAATGAAAAACTGTTTTTT
v_call: TRBV6-6
d_call: .
clone_size: .
j_call: TRBJ1-4

cdr3_aa: CASSLGLYSYGYTF
cdr3_nt: TGTGCCAGCAGCCTCGGACTGTACTCCTATGGCTACACCTTC
v_call: TRBV5-5
d_call: .
clone_size: .
j_call: TRBJ1-2

cdr3_aa: CASSSQTRGRLTEAFF
cdr3_nt: TGTGCCAGCAGTTCCCAAACCAGGGGGCGATTAACTGAAGCTTTCTTT
v_call: TRBV28
d_call: TRBD1
clone_size: .
j_call: TRBJ1-1

cdr3_aa: CASSPRTGGETQYF
cdr3_nt: TGTGCCAGCAGCCCCCGGACAGGAGGGGAGACCCAGTACTTC
v_call: TRBV7-9
d_call: .
clone_size: .
j_call: TRBJ2-5

cdr3_aa: CAARGTGVGQPQHF
cdr3_nt: TGTGCCGCCCGAGGGACAGGGGTGGGGCAGCCCCAGCATTTT
v_call: TRBV25-1
d_call: TRBD1
clone_size: .
j_call: TRBJ1-5

cdr3_aa: CARMGGSGEYEQYF
cdr3_nt: TGTGCCAGAATGGGAGGGAGCGGGGAGTACGAGCAGTACTTC
v_call: TRBV7-5
d_call: .
clone_size: few
j_call: TRBJ2-7

cdr3_aa: CASSVGGLGGDTQYF
cdr3_nt: TGCGCCAGCAGCGTCGGGGGACTAGGGGGAGATACGCAGTATTTT
v_call: TRBV4-1
d_call: TRBD2
clone_size: .
j_call: TRBJ2-3

cdr3_aa: CASSLGATNYGYTF
cdr3_nt: TGTGCCAGCTCCCTGGGGGCGACGAACTATGGCTACACCTTC
v_call: TRBV18
d_call: .
clone_size: .
j_call: TRBJ1-2

cdr3_aa: CASSPREASPPEQYF
cdr3_nt: TGTGCCAGCAGTCCGCGGGAGGCCTCCCCCCCCGAGCAGTACTTC
v_call: TRBV7-8
d_call: TRBD2
clone_size: .
j_call: TRBJ2-7

cdr3_aa: CASSLEGRGVGGTGELFF
cdr3_nt: TGCGCCAGCAGCTTGGAGGGTCGGGGTGTAGGTGGCACCGGGGAGCTGTTTTTT
v_call: TRBV5-1
d_call: .
clone_size: .
j_call: TRBJ2-2

cdr3_aa: CASSGKQENTEAFF
cdr3_nt: TGCGCCAGCAGCGGTAAACAGGAAAACACTGAAGCTTTCTTT
v_call: TRBV5-1
d_call: .
clone_size: .
j_call: TRBJ1-1